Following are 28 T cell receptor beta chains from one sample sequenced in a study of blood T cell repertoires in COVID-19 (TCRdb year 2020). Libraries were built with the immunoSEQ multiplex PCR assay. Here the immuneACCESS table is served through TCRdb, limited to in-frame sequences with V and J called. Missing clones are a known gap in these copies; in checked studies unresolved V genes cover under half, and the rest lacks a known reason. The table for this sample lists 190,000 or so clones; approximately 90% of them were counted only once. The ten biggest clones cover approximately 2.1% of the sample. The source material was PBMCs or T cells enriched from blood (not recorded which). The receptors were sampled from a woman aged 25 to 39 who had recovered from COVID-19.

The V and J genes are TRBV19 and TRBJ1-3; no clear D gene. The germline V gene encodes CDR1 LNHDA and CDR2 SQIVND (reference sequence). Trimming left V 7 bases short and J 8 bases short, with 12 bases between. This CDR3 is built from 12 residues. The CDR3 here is CASNADADTIYF. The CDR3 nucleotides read TGTGCCAGTAATGCAGATGCGGACACCATATATTTT.

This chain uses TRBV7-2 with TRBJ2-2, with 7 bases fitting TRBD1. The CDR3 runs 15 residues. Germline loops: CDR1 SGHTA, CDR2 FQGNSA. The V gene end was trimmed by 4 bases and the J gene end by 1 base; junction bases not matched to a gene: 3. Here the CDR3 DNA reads TGTGCCAGCAGCTCCCGGGACAGGAACACCGGGGAGCTGTTTTTT. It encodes CASSSRDRNTGELFF.

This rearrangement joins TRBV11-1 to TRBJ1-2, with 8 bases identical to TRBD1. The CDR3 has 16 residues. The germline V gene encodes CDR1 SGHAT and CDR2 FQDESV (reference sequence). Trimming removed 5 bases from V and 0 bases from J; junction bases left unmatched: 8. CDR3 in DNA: TGTGCCAGCAGCCGCGGGACAGGCACTTCTAACTATGGCTACACCTTC. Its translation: CASSRGTGTSNYGYTF.

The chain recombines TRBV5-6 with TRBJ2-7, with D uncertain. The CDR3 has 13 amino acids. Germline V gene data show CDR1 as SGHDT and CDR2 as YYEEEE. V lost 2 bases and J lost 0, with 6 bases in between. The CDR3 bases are TGTGCCAGCAGCTTTCTAAGCTCCTACGAGCAGTACTTC. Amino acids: CASSFLSSYEQYF.

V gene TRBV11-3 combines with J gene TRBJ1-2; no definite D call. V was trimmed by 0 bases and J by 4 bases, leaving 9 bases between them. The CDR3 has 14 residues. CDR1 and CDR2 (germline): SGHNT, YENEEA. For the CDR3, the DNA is TGTGCCAGCAGCTTAGACTCGGAGAGCTATGGCTACACCTTC. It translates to CASSLDSESYGYTF.

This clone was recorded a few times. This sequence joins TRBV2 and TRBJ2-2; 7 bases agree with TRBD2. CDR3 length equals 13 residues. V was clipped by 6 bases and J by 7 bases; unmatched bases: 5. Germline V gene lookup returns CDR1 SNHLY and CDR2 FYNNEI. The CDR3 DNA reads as TGTGCCAGCAGAACACTAGCGATCGGGGAGCTGTTTTTT. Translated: CASRTLAIGELFF.

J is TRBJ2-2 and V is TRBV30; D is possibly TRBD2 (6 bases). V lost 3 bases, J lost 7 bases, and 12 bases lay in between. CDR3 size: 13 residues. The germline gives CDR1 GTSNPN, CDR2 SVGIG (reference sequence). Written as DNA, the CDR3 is TGTGCCTGGAGGGTTAGCGGCTACGGGGAGCTGTTTTTT. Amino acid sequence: CAWRVSGYGELFF.

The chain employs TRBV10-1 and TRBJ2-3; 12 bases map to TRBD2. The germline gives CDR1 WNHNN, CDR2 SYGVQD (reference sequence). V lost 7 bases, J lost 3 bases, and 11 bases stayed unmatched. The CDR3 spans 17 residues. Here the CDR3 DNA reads TGCGCCAGCATCTCCCTTAGACTAGCGGGGGCAACAGATACGCAGTATTTT. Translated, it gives CASISLRLAGATDTQYF.

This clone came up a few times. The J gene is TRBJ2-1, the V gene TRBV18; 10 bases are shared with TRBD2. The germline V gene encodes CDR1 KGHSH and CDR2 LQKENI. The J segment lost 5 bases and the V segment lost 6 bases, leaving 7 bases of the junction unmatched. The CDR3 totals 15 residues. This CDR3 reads CASSPGLANHNEQFF. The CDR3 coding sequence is TGTGCCAGCTCGCCGGGACTAGCGAACCACAATGAGCAGTTCTTC.

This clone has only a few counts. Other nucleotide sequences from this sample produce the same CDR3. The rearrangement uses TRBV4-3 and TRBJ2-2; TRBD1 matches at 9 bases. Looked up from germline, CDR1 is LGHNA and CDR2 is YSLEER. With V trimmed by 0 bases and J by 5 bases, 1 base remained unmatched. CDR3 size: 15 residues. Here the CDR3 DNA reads TGCGCCAGCAGCCAAGAAGACAGGGGGACCGGGGAGCTGTTTTTT. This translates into CASSQEDRGTGELFF.

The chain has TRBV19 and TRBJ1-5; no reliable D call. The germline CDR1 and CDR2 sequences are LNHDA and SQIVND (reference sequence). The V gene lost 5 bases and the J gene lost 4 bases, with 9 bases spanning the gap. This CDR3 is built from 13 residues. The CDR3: CASSLRENQPQHF. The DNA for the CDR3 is TGTGCCAGTAGTCTAAGAGAAAATCAGCCCCAGCATTTT.

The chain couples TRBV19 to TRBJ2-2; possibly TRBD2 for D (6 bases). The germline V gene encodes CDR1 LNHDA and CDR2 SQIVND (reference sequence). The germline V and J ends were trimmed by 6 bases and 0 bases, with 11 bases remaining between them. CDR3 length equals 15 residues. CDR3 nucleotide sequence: TGTGCCAGTAGCGCCGGGAGAACGAACACCGGGGAGCTGTTTTTT. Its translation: CASSAGRTNTGELFF.

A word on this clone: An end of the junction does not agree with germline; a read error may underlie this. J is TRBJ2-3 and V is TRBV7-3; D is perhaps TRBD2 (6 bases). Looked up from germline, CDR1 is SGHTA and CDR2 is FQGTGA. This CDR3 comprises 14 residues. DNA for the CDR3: TGTGCCAGCAGTTTAAGCGGGAGCACAGATACGCAGTATTTT. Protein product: CASSLSGSTDTQYF.

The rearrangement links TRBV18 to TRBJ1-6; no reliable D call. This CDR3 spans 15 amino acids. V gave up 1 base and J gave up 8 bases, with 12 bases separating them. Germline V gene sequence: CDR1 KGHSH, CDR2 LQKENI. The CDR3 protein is CASSPRDLGDSPLHF. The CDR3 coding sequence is TGTGCCAGCTCACCACGGGATTTGGGAGATTCACCCCTCCACTTT.

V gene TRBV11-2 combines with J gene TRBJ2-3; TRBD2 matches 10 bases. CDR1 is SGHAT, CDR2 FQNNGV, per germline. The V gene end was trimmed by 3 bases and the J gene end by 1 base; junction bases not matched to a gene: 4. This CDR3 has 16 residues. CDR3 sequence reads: CASSFQREGGTDTQYF. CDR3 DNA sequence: TGTGCCAGCAGCTTCCAGCGGGAGGGCGGCACAGATACGCAGTATTTT.

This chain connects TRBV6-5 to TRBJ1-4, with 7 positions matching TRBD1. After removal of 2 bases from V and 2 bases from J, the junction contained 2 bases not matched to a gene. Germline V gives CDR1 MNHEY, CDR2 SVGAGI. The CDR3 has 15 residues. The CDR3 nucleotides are TGTGCCAGCAGTTACACGACAGGGACTAATGAAAAACTGTTTTTT. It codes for CASSYTTGTNEKLFF.

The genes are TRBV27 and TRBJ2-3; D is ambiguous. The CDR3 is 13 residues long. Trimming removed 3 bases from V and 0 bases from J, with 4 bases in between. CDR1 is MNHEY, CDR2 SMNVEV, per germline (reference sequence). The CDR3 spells CASSFSSTDTQYF. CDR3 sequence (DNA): TGTGCCAGCAGTTTCTCTAGCACAGATACGCAGTATTTT.

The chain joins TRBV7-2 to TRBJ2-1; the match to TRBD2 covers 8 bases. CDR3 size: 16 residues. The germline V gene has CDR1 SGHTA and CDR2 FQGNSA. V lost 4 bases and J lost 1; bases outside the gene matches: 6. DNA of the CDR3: TGTGCCAGCAGCTGGGGACTAGTGGGGTCCTACAATGAGCAGTTCTTC. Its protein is CASSWGLVGSYNEQFF.

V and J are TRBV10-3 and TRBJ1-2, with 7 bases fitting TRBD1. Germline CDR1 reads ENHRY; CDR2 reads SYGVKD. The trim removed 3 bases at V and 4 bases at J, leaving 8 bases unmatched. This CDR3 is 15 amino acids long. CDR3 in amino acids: CAISEAGGTTYGYTF. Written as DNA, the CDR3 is TGTGCCATCAGTGAAGCAGGGGGAACCACCTATGGCTACACCTTC.

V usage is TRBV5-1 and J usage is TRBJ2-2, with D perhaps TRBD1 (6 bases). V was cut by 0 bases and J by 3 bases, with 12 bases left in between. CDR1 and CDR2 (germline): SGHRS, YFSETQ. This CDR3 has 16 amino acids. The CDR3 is CASSLAPGVDTGELFF. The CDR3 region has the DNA TGCGCCAGCAGCTTGGCCCCAGGGGTGGACACCGGGGAGCTGTTTTTT.

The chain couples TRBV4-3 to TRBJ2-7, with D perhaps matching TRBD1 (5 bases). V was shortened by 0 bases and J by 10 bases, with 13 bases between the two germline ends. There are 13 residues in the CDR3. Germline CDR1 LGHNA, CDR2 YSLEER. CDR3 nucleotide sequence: TGCGCCAGCAGCCAAGAAGGGGATAAGGGACAGTACTTC. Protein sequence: CASSQEGDKGQYF.

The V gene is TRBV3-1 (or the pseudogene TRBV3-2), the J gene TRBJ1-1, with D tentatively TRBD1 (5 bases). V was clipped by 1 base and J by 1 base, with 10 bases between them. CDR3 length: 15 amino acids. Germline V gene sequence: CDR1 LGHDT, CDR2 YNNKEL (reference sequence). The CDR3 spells CASSQVRAGNTEAFF. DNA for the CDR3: TGTGCCAGCAGCCAAGTCAGGGCAGGGAACACTGAAGCTTTCTTT.

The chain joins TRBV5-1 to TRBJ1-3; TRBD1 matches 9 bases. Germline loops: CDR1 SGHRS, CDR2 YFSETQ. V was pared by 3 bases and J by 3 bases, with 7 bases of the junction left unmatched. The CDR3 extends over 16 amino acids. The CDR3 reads CASSSTGTGFGNTIYF. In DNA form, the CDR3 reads TGCGCCAGCAGCTCCACCGGGACAGGGTTTGGAAACACCATATATTTT.

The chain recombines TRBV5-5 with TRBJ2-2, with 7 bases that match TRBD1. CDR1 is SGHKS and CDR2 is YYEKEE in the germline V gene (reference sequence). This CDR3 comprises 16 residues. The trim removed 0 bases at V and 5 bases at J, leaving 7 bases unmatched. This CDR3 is CASSLVQGPRTGELFF. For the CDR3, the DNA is TGTGCCAGCAGCTTGGTACAGGGGCCGAGGACCGGGGAGCTGTTTTTT. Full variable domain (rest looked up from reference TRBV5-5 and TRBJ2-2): DAGVTQSPTHLIKTRGQQVTLRCSPISGHKSVSWYQQVLGQGPQFIFQYYEKEERGRGNFPDRFSARQFPNYSSELNVNALLLGDSALYLCASSLVQGPRTGELFFGEGSRLTVL.

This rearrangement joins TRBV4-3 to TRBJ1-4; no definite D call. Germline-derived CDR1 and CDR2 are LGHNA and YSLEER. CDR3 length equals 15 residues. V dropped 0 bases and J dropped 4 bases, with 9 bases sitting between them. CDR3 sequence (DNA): TGCGCCAGCAGCCAAGATAGGCCGGGTAATGAAAAACTGTTTTTT. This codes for CASSQDRPGNEKLFF.

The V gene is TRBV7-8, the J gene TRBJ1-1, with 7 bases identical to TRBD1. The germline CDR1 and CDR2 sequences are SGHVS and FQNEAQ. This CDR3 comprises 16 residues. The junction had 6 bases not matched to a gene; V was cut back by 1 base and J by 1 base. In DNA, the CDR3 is TGTGCCAGCAGCTTAGACCCGGGGACAGAGAACACTGAAGCTTTCTTT. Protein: CASSLDPGTENTEAFF.

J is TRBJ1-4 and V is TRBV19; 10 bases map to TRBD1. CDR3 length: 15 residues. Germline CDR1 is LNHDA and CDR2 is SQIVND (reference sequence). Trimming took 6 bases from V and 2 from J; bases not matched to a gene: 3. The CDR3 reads CASRGQGITNEKLFF. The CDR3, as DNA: TGTGCCAGTAGGGGACAGGGGATTACTAATGAAAAACTGTTTTTT.

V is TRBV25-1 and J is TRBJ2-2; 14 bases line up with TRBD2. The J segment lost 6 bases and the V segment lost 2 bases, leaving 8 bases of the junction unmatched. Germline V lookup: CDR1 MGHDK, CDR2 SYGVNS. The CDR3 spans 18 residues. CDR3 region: CASSEALGLAGEAGELFF. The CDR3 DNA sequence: TGTGCCAGCAGTGAAGCGCTGGGACTAGCGGGAGAAGCCGGGGAGCTGTTTTTT.